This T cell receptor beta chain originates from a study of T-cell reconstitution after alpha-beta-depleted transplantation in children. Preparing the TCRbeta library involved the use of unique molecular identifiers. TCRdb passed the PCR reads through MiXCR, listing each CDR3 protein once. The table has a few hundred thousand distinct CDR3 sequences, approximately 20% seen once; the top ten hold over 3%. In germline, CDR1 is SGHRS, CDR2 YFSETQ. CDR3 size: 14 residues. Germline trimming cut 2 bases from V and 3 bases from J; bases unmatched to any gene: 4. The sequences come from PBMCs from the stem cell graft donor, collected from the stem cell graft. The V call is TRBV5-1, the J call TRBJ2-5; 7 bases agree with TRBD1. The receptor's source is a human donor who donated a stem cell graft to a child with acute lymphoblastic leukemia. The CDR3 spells CASSFYRGEETQYF. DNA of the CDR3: TGCGCCAGCAGCTTCTACAGGGGAGAAGAGACCCAGTACTTC.